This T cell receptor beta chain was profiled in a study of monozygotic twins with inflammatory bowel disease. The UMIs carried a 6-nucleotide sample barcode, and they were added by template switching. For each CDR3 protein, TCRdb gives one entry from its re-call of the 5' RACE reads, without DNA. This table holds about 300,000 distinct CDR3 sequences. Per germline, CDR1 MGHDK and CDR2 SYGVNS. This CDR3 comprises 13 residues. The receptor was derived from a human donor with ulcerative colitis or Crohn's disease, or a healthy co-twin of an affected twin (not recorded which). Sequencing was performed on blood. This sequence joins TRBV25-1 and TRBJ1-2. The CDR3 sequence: CASSDRDFYGYTF.